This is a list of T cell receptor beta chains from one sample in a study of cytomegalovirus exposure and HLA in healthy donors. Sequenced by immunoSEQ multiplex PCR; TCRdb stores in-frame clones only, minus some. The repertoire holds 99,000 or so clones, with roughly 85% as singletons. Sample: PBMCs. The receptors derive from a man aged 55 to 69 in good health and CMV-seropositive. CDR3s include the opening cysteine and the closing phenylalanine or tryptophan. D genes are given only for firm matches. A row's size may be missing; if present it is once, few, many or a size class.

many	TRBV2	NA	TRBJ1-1	CASSLETNTEAFF	TGTGCCAGCAGCTTAGAGACTAACACTGAAGCTTTCTTT
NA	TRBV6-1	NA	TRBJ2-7	CASIGRREQYF	TGTGCCAGCATCGGCCGGCGGGAGCAGTACTTC
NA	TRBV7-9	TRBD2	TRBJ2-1	CASSPFAGGDNEQFF	TGTGCCAGCAGCCCCTTCGCGGGGGGAGACAATGAGCAGTTCTTC
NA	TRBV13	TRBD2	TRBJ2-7	CASSFLRTSGGSSSSYEQYF	TGTGCCAGCAGCTTCTTAAGGACTAGCGGGGGGTCCTCGAGCTCCTACGAGCAGTACTTC
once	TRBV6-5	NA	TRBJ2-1	CASSPGTYNEQFF	TGTGCCAGCAGCCCCGGGACCTACAATGAGCAGTTCTTC
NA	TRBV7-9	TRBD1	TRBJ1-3	CASSPEGATGGNTIYF	TGTGCCAGCAGCCCGGAGGGGGCAACGGGGGGAAACACCATATATTTT
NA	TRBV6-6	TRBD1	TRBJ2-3	CASSFMDRVAQYF	TGTGCCAGCAGCTTCATGGACAGGGTGGCGCAGTATTTT
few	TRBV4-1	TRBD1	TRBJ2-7	CASSQPGQGSYEQYF	TGCGCCAGCAGTCAACCGGGACAGGGCTCCTACGAGCAGTACTTC
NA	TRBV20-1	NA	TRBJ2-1	CSARRVEQFF	TGCAGTGCTAGGCGGGTTGAGCAGTTCTTC
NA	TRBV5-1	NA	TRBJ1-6	CASSLREAYNSPLHF	TGCGCCAGCAGCTTGAGGGAGGCATATAATTCACCCCTCCACTTT
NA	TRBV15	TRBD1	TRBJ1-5	CATATGGSNQPQHF	TGTGCCACCGCTACAGGGGGAAGCAATCAGCCCCAGCATTTT
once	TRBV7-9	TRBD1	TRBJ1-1	CSSSSQGRAEAFF	TGTTCCAGCAGCTCACAGGGGCGCGCTGAAGCTTTCTTT
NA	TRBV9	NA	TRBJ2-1	CASREGPAEYNEQFF	TGTGCCAGCAGGGAGGGACCTGCTGAATACAATGAGCAGTTCTTC
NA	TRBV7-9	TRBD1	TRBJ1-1	CASSRYSGTGDTEAFF	TGTGCCAGCAGCCGCTATTCCGGGACAGGGGACACTGAAGCTTTCTTT
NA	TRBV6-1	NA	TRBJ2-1	CASSELLTGSSSYNEQFF	TGTGCCAGCAGTGAATTGTTGACAGGCTCAAGCTCCTACAATGAGCAGTTCTTC
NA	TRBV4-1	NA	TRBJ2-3	CASSQAPIDTQYF	TGCGCCAGCAGCCAAGCCCCTATAGATACGCAGTATTTT
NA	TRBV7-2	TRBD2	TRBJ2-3	CASSLDSGGRNTQYF	TGTGCCAGCAGCTTAGACAGCGGGGGCCGCAATACGCAGTATTTT
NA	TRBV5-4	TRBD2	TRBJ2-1	CASSPGGASGDNEQFF	TGTGCCAGCAGCCCCGGGGGTGCTAGCGGGGACAATGAGCAGTTCTTC
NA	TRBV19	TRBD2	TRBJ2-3	CASRWASGLADTQYF	TGTGCCAGTAGATGGGCTAGCGGGCTAGCAGATACGCAGTATTTT
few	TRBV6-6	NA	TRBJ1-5	CASKNGGQGNQPQHF	TGTGCCAGCAAAAACGGGGGGCAGGGCAATCAGCCCCAGCATTTT
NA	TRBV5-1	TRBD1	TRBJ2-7	CASSLVGTGDAEQYF	TGCGCCAGCAGCTTGGTGGGGACAGGGGACGCCGAGCAGTACTTC
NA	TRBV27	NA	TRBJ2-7	CATRLGGGPGSIYEQYF	TGTGCCACCAGACTGGGGGGGGGCCCAGGGAGTATTTACGAGCAGTACTTC
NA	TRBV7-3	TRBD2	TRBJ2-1	CASSSGVAGGGEQFF	TGTGCCAGCAGCTCCGGAGTAGCGGGGGGAGGTGAGCAGTTCTTC
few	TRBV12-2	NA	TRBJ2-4	CASRLGTSTKNIQYF	TGTGCAAGTCGCTTAGGAACTAGCACCAAAAACATTCAGTACTTC
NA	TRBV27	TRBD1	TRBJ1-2	CASRLQGSNGYTF	TGTGCCAGCAGACTACAGGGGTCTAATGGCTACACCTTC
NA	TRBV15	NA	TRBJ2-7	CATSTMGGRSGYEQYF	TGTGCCACCAGCACCATGGGGGGACGGTCGGGCTACGAGCAGTACTTC
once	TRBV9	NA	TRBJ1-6	CASSLTSTSPLHF	TGTGCCAGCAGCCTTACGAGTACTTCACCCCTCCACTTT
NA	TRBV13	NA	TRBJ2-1	CASSPGYNEQFF	TGTGCCAGCAGCCCAGGCTACAATGAGCAGTTCTTC
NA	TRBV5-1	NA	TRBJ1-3	CASSPNQAAGNTIYF	TGCGCCAGCAGTCCTAACCAAGCGGCGGGAAACACCATATATTTT
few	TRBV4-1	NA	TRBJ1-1	CASSRERRGTEAFF	TGCGCCAGCAGCCGAGAACGGAGAGGCACTGAAGCTTTCTTT
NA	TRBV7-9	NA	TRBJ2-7	CASSSSGGDRQYF	TGTGCCAGCAGCTCTAGTGGCGGAGATCGGCAGTACTTC